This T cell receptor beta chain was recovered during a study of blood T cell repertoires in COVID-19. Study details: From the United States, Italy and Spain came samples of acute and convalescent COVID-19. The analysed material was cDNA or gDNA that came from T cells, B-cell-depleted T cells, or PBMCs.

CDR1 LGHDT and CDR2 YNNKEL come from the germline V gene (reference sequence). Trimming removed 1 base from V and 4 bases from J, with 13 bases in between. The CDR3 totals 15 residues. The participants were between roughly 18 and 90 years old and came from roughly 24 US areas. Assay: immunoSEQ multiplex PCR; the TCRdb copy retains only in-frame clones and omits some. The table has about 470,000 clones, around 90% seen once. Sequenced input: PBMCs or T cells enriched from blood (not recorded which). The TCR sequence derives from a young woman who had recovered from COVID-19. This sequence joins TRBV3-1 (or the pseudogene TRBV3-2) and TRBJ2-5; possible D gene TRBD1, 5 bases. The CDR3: CASSQGRGLGETQYF. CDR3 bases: TGTGCCAGCAGCCAAGGAAGGGGCCTAGGAGAGACCCAGTACTTC.